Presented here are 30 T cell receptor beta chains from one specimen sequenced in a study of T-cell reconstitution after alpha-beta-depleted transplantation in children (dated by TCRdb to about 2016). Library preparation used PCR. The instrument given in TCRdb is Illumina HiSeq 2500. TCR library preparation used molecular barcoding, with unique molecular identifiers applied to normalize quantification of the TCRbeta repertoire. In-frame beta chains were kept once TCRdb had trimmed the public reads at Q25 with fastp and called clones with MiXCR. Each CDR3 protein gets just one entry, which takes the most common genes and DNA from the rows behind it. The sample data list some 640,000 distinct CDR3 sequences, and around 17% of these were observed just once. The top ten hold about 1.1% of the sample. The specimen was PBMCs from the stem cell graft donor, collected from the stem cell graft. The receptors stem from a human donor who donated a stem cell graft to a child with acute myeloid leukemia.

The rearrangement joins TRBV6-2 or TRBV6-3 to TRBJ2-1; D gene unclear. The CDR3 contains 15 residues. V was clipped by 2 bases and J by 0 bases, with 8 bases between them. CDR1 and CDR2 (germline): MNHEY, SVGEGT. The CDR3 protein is CASSYATPSYNEQFF. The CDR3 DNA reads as TGTGCCAGCAGTTACGCGACCCCCTCCTACAATGAGCAGTTCTTC.

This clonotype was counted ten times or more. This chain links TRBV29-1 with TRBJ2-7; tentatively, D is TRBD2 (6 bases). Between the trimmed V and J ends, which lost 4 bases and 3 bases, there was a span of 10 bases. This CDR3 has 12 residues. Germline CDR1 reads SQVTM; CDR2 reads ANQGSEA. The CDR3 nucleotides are TGCAGCGTTGTGCGGGGCGACTACGAGCAGTACTTC. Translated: CSVVRGDYEQYF.

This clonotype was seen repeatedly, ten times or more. The CDR3 reads CSASPGANEQFF. CDR3 DNA: TGCAGTGCTAGCCCAGGGGCGAATGAGCAGTTCTTC. The chain uses TRBV20-1 and TRBJ2-1; possibly TRBD1 for D (6 bases). The V gene's germline CDR1 is DFQATT and CDR2 SNEGSKA (reference sequence). The CDR3 is made up of 12 amino acids. Trimming took 3 bases from V and 7 from J, leaving 10 bases between them.

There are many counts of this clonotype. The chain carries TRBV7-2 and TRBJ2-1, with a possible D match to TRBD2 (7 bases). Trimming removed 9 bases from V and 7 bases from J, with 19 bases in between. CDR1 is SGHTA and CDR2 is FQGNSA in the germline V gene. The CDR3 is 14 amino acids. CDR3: CASSTGGGWNEQFF. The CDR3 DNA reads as TGTGCCAGTTCTACTGGGGGGGGCTGGAATGAGCAGTTCTTC.

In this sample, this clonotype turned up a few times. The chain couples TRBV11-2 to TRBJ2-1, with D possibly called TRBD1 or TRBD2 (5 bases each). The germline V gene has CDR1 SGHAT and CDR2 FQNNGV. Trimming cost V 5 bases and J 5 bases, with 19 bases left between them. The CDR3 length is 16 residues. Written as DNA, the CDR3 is TGTGCCAGCAGCCCGACCCCGGGGCAGGGAGACAATGAGCAGTTCTTC. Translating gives CASSPTPGQGDNEQFF.

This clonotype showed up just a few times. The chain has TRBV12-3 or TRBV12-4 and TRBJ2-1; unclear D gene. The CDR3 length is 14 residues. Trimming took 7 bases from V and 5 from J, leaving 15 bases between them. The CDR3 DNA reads TGTGCCAGCACCCTTCCTGGGGTGAACAATGAGCAGTTCTTC. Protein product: CASTLPGVNNEQFF.

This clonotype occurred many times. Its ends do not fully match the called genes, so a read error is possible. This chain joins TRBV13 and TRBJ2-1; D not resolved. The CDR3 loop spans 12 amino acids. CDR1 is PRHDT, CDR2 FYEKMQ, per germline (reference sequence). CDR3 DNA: TGTGCCAGCAGCCTGGACGGCTTAAACCATAACTTC. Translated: CASSLDGLNHNF.

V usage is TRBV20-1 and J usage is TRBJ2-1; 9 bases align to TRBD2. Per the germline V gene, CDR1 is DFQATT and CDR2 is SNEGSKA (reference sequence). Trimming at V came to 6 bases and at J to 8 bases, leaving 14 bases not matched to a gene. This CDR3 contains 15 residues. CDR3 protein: CSAKEPRGGRDEQFF. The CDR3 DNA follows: TGCAGTGCAAAAGAGCCGCGGGGGGGCCGGGATGAGCAGTTCTTC.

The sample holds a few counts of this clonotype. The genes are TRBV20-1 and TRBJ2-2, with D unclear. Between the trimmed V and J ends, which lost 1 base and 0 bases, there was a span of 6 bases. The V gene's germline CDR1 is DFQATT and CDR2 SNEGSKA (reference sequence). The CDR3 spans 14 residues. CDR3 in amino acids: CSARAGTNTGELFF. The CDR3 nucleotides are TGCAGTGCTAGAGCGGGCACGAACACCGGGGAGCTGTTTTTT.

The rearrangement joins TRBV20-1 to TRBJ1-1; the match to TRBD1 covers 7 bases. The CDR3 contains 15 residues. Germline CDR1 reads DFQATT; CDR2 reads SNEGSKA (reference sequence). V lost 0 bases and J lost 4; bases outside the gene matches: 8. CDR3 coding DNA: TGCAGTGCTAGAGAAGGGGGCAAGGGACTCACTGAAGCTTTCTTT. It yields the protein CSAREGGKGLTEAFF.

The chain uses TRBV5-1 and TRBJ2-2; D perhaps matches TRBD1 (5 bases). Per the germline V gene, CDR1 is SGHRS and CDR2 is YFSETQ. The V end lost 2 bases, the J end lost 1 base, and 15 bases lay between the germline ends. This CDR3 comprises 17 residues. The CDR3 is CASSFGRQLLNTGELFF. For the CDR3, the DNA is TGCGCCAGCAGCTTTGGAAGACAGCTTCTGAACACCGGGGAGCTGTTTTTT.

CDR3 sequence reads: CASSPSLNEQYF. The DNA for the CDR3 is TGTGCCAGCAGCCCCTCCCTGAACGAGCAGTACTTC. The rearrangement joins TRBV27 to TRBJ2-7; no reliable D call. Trimming took 6 bases from V and 5 from J, leaving 11 bases between them. Germline CDR1 and CDR2: MNHEY and SMNVEV (reference sequence). This CDR3 region has 12 residues.

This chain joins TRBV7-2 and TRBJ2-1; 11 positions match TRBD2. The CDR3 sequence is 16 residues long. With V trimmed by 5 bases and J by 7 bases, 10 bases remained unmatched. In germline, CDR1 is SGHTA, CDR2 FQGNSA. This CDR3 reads CASSRSLAGGLNEQFF. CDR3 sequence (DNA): TGTGCCAGCAGCCGATCCTTAGCGGGGGGGTTGAATGAGCAGTTCTTC.

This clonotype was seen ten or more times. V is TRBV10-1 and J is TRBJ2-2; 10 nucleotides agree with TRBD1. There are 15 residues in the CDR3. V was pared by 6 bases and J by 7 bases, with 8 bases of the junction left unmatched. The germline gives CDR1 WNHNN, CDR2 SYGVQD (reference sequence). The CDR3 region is CASSPGTGVHGELFF. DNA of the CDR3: TGCGCCAGCAGCCCCGGGACAGGGGTTCACGGGGAGCTGTTTTTT.

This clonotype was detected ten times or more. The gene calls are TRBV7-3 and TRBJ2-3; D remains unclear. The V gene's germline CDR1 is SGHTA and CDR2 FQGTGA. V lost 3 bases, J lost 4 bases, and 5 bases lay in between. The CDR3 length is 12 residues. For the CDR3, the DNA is TGTGCCAGCAGCTTCGGATCAGATACGCAGTATTTT. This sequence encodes CASSFGSDTQYF.

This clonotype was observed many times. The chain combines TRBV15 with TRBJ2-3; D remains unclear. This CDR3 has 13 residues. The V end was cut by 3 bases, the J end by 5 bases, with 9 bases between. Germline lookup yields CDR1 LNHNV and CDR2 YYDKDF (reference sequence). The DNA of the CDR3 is TGTGCCACCAGCAGGAGGTCCCAAGATACGCAGTATTTT. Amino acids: CATSRRSQDTQYF.

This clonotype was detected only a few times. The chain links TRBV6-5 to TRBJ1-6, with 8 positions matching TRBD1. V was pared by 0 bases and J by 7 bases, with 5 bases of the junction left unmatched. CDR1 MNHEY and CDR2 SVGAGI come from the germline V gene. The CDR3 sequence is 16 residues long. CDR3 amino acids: CASSYSGQGSNSPLHF. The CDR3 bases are TGTGCCAGCAGTTACTCTGGACAGGGATCCAATTCACCCCTCCACTTT.

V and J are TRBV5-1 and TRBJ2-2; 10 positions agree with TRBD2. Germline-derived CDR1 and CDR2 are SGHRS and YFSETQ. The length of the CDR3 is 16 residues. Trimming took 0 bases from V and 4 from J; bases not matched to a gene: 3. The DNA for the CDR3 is TGCGCCAGCAGCTTGGATCGGACTAGCGGCACCGGGGAGCTGTTTTTT. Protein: CASSLDRTSGTGELFF.

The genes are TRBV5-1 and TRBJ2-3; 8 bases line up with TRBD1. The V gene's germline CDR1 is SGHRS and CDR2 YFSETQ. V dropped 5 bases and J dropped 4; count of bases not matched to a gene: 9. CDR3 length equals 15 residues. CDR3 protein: CASRSGQGFADTQYF. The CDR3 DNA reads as TGCGCCAGCAGAAGTGGACAGGGCTTCGCAGATACGCAGTATTTT.

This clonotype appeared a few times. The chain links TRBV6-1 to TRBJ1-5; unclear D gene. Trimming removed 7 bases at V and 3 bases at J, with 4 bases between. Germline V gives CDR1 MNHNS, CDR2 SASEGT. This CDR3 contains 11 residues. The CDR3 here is CASKTNQPQHF. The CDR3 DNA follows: TGTGCCAGCAAAACCAATCAGCCCCAGCATTTT.

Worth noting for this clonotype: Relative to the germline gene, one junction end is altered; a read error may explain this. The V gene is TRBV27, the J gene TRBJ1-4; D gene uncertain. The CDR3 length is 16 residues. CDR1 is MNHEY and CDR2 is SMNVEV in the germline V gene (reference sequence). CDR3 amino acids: CASSFNPRVPNEKLFF. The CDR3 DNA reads TGTGCCAGCAGTTTCAATCCAAGGGTTCCTAACGAAAAACTGTTTTTT.

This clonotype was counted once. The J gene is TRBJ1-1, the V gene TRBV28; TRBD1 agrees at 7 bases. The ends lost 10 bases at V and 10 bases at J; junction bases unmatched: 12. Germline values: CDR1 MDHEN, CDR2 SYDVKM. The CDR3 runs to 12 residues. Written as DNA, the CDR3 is TGTGCCACCGAACGAAATGACAGGGCAGCTTTCTTT. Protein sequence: CATERNDRAAFF. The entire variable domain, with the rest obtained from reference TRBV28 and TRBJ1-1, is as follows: DVKVTQSSRYLVKRTGEKVFLECVQDMDHENMFWYRQDPGLGLRLIYFSYDVKMKEKGDIPEGYSVSREKKERFSLILESASTNQTSMYLCATERNDRAAFFGQGTRLTVV.

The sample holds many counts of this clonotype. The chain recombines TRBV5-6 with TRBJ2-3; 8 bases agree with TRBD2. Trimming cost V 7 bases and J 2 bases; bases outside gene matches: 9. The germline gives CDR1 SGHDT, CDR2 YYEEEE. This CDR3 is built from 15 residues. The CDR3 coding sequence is TGTGCCAGCGCCGGAAGCGGGGGCCTCACAGATACGCAGTATTTT. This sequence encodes CASAGSGGLTDTQYF. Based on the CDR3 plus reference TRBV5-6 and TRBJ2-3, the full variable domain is DAGVTQSPTHLIKTRGQQVTLRCSPKSGHDTVSWYQQALGQGPQFIFQYYEEEERQRGNFPDRFSGHQFPNYSSELNVNALLLGDSALYLCASAGSGGLTDTQYFGPGTRLTVL.

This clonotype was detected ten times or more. The CDR3 spells CASSLARTGDTGELFF. CDR3 DNA sequence: TGTGCCAGCAGCTTGGCTCGGACAGGGGACACCGGGGAGCTGTTTTTT. V is TRBV5-5 and J is TRBJ2-2; 9 bases line up with TRBD1. The CDR3 totals 16 residues. V dropped 0 bases and J dropped 3; count of bases not matched to a gene: 3. CDR1 and CDR2 from the germline V gene are SGHKS and YYEKEE (reference sequence). Supplemented by reference TRBV5-5 and TRBJ2-2, the full variable domain reads DAGVTQSPTHLIKTRGQQVTLRCSPISGHKSVSWYQQVLGQGPQFIFQYYEKEERGRGNFPDRFSARQFPNYSSELNVNALLLGDSALYLCASSLARTGDTGELFFGEGSRLTVL.

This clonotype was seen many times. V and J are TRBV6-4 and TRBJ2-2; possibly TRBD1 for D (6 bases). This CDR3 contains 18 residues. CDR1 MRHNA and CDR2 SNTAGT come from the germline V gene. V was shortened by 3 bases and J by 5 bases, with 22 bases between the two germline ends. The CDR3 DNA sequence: TGTGCCAGCAGTGAGTTTGGGACACCCGACCCCAAGACCGGGGAGCTGTTTTTT. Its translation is CASSEFGTPDPKTGELFF.

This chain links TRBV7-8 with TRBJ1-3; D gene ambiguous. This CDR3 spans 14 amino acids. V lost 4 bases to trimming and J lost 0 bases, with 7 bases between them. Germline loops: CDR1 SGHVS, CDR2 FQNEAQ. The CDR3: CASSSQSSGNTIYF. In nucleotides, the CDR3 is TGTGCCAGCAGCTCACAGAGCTCTGGAAACACCATATATTTT.

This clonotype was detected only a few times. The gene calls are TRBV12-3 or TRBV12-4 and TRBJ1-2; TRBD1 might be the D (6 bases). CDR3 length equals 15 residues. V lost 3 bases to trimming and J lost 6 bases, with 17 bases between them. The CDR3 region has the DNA TGTGCCAGCAGTTTCCCAGGTGCGGGGGCGGATGGCTACACCTTC. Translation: CASSFPGAGADGYTF.

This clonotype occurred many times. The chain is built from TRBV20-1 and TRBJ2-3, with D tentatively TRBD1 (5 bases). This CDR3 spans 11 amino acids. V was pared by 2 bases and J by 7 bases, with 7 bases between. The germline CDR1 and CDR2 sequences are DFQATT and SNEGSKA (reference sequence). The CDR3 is CSARQGNTQYF. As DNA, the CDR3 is TGCAGTGCTAGACAGGGAAATACGCAGTATTTT.

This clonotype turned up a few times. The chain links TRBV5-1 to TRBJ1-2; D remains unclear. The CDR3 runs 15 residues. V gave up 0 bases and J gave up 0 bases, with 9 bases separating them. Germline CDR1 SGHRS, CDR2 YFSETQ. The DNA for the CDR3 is TGCGCCAGCAGCTTGGGGTTGAATCCTAACTATGGCTACACCTTC. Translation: CASSLGLNPNYGYTF.

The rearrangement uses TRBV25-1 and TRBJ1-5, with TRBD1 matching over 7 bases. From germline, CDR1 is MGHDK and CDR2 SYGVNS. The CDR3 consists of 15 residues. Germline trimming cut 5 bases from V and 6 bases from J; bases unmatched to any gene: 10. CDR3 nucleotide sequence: TGTGCCAGCAGTTCGGGACAGAACTACGGTCAGCCCCAGCATTTT. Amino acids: CASSSGQNYGQPQHF.